The next 10 T cell receptor beta chains were all read from a single sample in a study of T cells in Graves' hyperthyroidism and ophthalmopathy. It was RNA transcripts that yielded the amplified TCR beta CDR3 regions. First-round RT-PCR of the TCR CDR3 relied on the HTBI primer set. From the multiplex PCR reads, TCRdb called clonotypes with MiXCR, one entry per CDR3 protein. The profile shows fewer than 200,000 distinct CDR3 sequences, about 15% of them singletons. Sequencing used blood. Receptors were obtained from a woman aged 45-65 years with Graves' hyperthyroidism.

This clonotype was found once. The chain combines TRBV29-1 with TRBJ2-1; D perhaps matches TRBD2 (6 bases). The CDR3 is 18 residues long. V dropped 0 bases and J dropped 0 bases, with 18 bases sitting between them. Germline loops: CDR1 SQVTM, CDR2 ANQGSEA. The CDR3, as DNA: TGCAGCGTTGAAGATCGGGTCCTAGCGACGAGCTCCTACAATGAGCAGTTCTTC. Translating it yields CSVEDRVLATSSYNEQFF.

This clonotype was counted between two and nine times. The V and J genes are TRBV6-2 or TRBV6-3 and TRBJ2-3, with 7 bases lining up with TRBD1. This CDR3 comprises 17 residues. Germline V gives CDR1 MNHEY, CDR2 SVGEGT. The V gene end was trimmed by 6 bases and the J gene end by 3 bases; junction bases not matched to a gene: 15. The CDR3 coding sequence is TGTGCCAGCAGATTGACCCAGGGGGAGATTTGGACAGATACGCAGTATTTT. Translating gives CASRLTQGEIWTDTQYF.

This clonotype was detected only a few times. The chain combines TRBV3-1 with TRBJ1-2, with 9 nucleotides matching TRBD1. J gave up 5 bases and V 4 bases, and 5 bases lay outside the gene matches. Germline loops: CDR1 LGHDT, CDR2 YNNKEL (reference sequence). The CDR3 has 14 amino acids. The CDR3 region has the DNA TGTGCCAGCAGCCCCGGACAGGGGATATATGGCTACACCTTC. This sequence encodes CASSPGQGIYGYTF.

This rearrangement joins TRBV5-1 to TRBJ1-2; perhaps TRBD1 as D (6 bases). This CDR3 comprises 14 residues. The V end was cut by 0 bases, the J end by 3 bases, with 9 bases between. Germline assignment: CDR1 SGHRS and CDR2 YFSETQ. The CDR3 sequence is CASSLGPGDYGYTF. In DNA, the CDR3 is TGCGCCAGCAGCTTGGGGCCAGGGGACTATGGCTACACCTTC.

This clonotype is a singleton in its sample. A read error is possible here, since a much larger clone lies one base away. The chain has TRBV3-1 and TRBJ2-7; 7 bases match TRBD1. Germline assignment: CDR1 LGHDT and CDR2 YNNKEL (reference sequence). This CDR3 contains 15 residues. V was clipped by 0 bases and J by 4 bases; unmatched bases: 6. The CDR3, as DNA: TGTGCCAGCAGCCAAGACCCGGGACAGCAGTACGAGCAGTACTTC. This sequence encodes CASSQDPGQQYEQYF.

This clonotype has only a few counts. The chain couples TRBV9 to TRBJ2-1; D is perhaps TRBD1 or TRBD2 (5 bases each). Germline V gene data show CDR1 as SGDLS and CDR2 as YYNGEE. Trimming cost V 3 bases and J 7 bases, with 17 bases left between them. There are 15 residues in the CDR3. The CDR3 loop reads CASSGPGTALNEQFF. CDR3 nucleotide sequence: TGTGCCAGCAGCGGCCCCGGGACCGCCCTTAATGAGCAGTTCTTC. Variable domain in full (rest from reference TRBV9 and TRBJ2-1): DSGVTQTPKHLITATGQRVTLRCSPRSGDLSVYWYQQSLDQGLQFLIQYYNGEERAKGNILERFSAQQFPDLHSELNLSSLELGDSALYFCASSGPGTALNEQFFGPGTRLTVL.

This clonotype was observed at least ten times. The genes are TRBV7-9 and TRBJ2-5; TRBD2 agrees at 16 bases. Germline V gene lookup returns CDR1 SEHNR and CDR2 FQNEAQ (reference sequence). The CDR3 length is 17 residues. V shed 7 bases and J 4 bases; nucleotides not matched to a gene: 9. The CDR3 protein is CASTHGTSGGAVETQYF. The CDR3 DNA reads TGTGCCAGCACCCACGGGACTAGCGGGGGGGCCGTAGAGACCCAGTACTTC.

This clonotype has at least ten counts. The V gene is TRBV5-1, the J gene TRBJ2-3; 12 bases line up with TRBD2. The length of the CDR3 is 16 residues. The germline V gene has CDR1 SGHRS and CDR2 YFSETQ. With V trimmed by 5 bases and J by 4 bases, 8 bases remained unmatched. In DNA, the CDR3 is TGCGCCAGCAGGGCTAGCGGGGGGGCCCGGGCAGATACGCAGTATTTT. As protein: CASRASGGARADTQYF.

This clonotype was observed many times. The chain recombines TRBV11-2 with TRBJ1-1, with no clear D. There are 14 residues in the CDR3. Looked up from germline, CDR1 is SGHAT and CDR2 is FQNNGV. Trimming removed 1 base from V and 7 bases from J, with 13 bases in between. CDR3 sequence: CASSLVRESFEAFF. CDR3 coding DNA: TGTGCCAGCAGCTTAGTGAGGGAAAGTTTTGAAGCTTTCTTT.

DNA for the CDR3: TGTGCCAGCAGCTTACAGGGGGCTTCGTACCAAGAGACCCAGTACTTC. The encoded protein is CASSLQGASYQETQYF. The J gene is TRBJ2-5, the V gene TRBV5-8, with 9 bases lining up with TRBD1. There are 16 residues in the CDR3. The germline CDR1 and CDR2 sequences are SGHTS and YDEGEE. J gave up 0 bases and V 2 bases, and 5 bases lay outside the gene matches.